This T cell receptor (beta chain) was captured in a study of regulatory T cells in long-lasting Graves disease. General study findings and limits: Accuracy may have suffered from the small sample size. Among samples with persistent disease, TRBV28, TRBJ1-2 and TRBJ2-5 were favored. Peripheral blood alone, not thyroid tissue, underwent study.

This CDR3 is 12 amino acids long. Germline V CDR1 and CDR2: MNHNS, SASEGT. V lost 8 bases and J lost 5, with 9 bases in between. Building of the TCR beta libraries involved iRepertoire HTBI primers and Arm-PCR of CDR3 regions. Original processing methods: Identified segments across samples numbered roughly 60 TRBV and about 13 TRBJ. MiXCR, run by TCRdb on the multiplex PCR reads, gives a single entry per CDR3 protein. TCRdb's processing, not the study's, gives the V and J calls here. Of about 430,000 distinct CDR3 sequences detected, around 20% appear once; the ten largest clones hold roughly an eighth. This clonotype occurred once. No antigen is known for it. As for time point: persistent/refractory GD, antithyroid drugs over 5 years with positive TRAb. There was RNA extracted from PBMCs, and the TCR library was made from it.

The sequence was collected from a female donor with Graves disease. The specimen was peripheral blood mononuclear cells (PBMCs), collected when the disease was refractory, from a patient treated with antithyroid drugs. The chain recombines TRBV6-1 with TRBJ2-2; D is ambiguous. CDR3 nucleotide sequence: TGTGCCAGCCTGGCTGGGACCGGGGAGCTGTTTTTT. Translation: CASLAGTGELFF.